A single sample gave rise to the 3 T cell receptor beta chains below, sequenced in a study of cytotoxic CD8 clonotypes in ibrutinib-treated CLL. Assay used: immunoSEQ multiplex PCR; TCRdb lists only in-frame clones, some missing. The sample lists more than 75,000 clones, approximately 71% occurring once. Source: PBMCs, taken after 24 months of ibrutinib treatment. These receptors all come from a human donor with chronic lymphocytic leukemia.

The chain couples TRBV28 to TRBJ2-7; 10 nucleotides align to TRBD2. The germline V gene encodes CDR1 MDHEN and CDR2 SYDVKM. V was clipped by 3 bases and J by 5 bases; unmatched bases: 13. The CDR3 spans 17 residues. The CDR3 sequence: CASSLAKASGSRNEQYF. CDR3 nucleotide sequence: TGTGCCAGCAGTTTGGCTAAGGCTAGCGGGAGTCGCAACGAGCAGTACTTC.

This clone was seen only once. The chain uses TRBV19 and TRBJ1-5, with TRBD1 identical over 7 bases. This CDR3 is 16 amino acids long. Germline V gene sequence: CDR1 LNHDA, CDR2 SQIVND (reference sequence). V was clipped by 8 bases and J by 7 bases; unmatched bases: 17. The CDR3 nucleotides read TGTGCCAGTGGCGGGGGGGCGCTCCTAGGGGGCCAGCCCCAGCATTTT. Translating it yields CASGGGALLGGQPQHF.

This chain links TRBV11-2 with TRBJ1-2, with 7 bases aligning to TRBD1. Trimming removed 10 bases from V and 7 bases from J; junction bases left unmatched: 27. Germline values: CDR1 SGHAT, CDR2 FQNNGV. There are 18 residues in the CDR3. CDR3 loop: CATTPRDPEGARGSGYTF. As DNA, the CDR3 is TGTGCCACCACACCTAGGGACCCTGAGGGGGCGAGGGGATCTGGCTACACCTTC.